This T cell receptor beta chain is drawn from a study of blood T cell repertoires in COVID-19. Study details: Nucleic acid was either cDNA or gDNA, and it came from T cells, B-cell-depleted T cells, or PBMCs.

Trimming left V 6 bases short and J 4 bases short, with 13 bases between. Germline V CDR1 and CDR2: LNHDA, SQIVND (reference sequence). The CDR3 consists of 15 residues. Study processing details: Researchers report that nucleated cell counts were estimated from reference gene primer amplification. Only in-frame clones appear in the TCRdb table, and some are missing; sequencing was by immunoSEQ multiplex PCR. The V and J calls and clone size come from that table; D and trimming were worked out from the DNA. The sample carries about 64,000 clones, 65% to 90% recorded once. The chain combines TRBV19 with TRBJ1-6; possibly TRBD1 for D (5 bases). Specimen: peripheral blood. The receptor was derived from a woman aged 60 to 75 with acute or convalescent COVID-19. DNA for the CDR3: TGTGCCAGTAGACCGGGACTCCGGTATAATTCACCCCTCCACTTT. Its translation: CASRPGLRYNSPLHF.